The following is a T cell receptor beta chain sequence with its context. The antigen is not known. TCRdb keeps only in-frame clones here, not all; method: immunoSEQ multiplex PCR. The profile covers 50,000 to 65,000 clones, with around four fifths appearing a single time and more than 3% taken by the ten largest. Specified time point: week 47, end of study. Vaccinated patients received 300 ug of mutant IDH1 20-mer peptide per dose, with topical imiquimod. These data are taken from a study of a mutant IDH1 vaccine in newly diagnosed glioma. About the research overall: Patients were pretreated with radiotherapy, temozolomide, or both, mostly both.

The CDR3 length is 14 residues. The junction had 4 bases not matched to a gene; V was cut back by 2 bases and J by 9 bases. Germline CDR1 MNHNY, CDR2 SVGAGI (reference sequence). Sequenced here: PBMCs, sampled from a glioma patient whose treatment included an IDH1 peptide vaccine. The sequence came from a woman between 45 and 60 years old with glioma. This chain joins TRBV6-6 and TRBJ1-6; TRBD1 aligns across 7 bases. The DNA of the CDR3 is TGTGCCAGCAGTTACACAGGGGAGGGTTCACCCCTCCACTTT. Protein sequence: CASSYTGEGSPLHF.